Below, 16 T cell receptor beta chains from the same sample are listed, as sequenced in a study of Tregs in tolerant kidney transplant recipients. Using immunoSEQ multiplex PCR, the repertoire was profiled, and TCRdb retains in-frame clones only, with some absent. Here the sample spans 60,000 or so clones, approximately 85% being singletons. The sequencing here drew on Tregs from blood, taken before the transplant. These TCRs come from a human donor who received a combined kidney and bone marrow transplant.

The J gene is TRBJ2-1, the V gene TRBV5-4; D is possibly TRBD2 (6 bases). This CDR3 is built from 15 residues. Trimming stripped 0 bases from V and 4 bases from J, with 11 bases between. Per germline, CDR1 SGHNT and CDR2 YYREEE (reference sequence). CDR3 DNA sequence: TGTGCCAGCAGCTTGGACGTAGCGGTATACAATGAGCAGTTCTTC. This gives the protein CASSLDVAVYNEQFF.

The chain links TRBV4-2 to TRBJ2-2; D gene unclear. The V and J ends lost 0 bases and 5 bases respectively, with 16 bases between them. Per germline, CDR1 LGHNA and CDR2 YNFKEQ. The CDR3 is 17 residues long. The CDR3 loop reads CASSQDGVAVGTGELFF. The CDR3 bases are TGTGCCAGCAGCCAAGATGGGGTAGCTGTGGGTACCGGGGAGCTGTTTTTT.

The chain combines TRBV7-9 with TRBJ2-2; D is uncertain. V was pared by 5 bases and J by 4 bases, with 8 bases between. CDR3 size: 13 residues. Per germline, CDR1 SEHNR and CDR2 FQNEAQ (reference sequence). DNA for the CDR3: TGTGCCAGCAGCAGAAAGCTCACCGGGGAGCTGTTTTTT. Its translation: CASSRKLTGELFF.

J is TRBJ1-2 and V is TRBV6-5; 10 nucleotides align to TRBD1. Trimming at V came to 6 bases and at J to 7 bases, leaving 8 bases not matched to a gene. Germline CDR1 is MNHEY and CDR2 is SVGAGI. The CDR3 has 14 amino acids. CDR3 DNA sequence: TGTGCCAGCAGGACCCAGGGACAGGGGAGTGGCTACACCTTC. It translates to CASRTQGQGSGYTF.

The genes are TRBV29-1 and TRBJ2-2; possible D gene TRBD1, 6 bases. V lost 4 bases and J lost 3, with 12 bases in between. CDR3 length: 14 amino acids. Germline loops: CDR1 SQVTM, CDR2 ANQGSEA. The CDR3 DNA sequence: TGCAGCGTTGCAGGGGTGAAGGACACCGGGGAGCTGTTTTTT. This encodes CSVAGVKDTGELFF.

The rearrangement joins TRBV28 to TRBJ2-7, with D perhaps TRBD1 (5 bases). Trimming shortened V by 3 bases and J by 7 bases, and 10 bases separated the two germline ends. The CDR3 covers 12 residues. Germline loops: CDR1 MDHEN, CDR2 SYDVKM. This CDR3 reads CASSFAGLEQYF. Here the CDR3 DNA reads TGTGCCAGCAGTTTCGCAGGGTTGGAGCAGTACTTC.

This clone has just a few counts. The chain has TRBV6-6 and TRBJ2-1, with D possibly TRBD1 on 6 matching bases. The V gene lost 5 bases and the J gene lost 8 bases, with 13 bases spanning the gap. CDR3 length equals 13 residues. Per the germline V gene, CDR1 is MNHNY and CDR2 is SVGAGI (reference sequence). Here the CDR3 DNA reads TGTGCCAGCAGTCGGCCCTCAGGGGATGAGCAGTTCTTC. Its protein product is CASSRPSGDEQFF.

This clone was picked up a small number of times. This CDR3 is CASSRTSSYEQYF. For the CDR3, the DNA is TGCGCCAGCAGCCGAACTAGCTCCTACGAGCAGTACTTC. V gene TRBV5-1 combines with J gene TRBJ2-7; TRBD2 might be the D (5 bases). CDR1 is SGHRS, CDR2 YFSETQ, per germline. The CDR3 runs 13 residues. The V end was cut by 4 bases, the J end by 0 bases, with 8 bases between.

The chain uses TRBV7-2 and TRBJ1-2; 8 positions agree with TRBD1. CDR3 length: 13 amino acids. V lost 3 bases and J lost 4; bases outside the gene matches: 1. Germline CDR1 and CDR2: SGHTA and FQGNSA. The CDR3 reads CASSFGTGYGYTF. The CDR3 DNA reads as TGTGCCAGCAGCTTCGGGACAGGCTATGGCTACACCTTC.

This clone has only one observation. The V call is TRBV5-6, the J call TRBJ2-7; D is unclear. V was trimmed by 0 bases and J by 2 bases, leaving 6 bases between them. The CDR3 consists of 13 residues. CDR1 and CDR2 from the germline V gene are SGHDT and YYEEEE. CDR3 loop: CASSLDRTYEQYF. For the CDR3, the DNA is TGTGCCAGCAGCTTGGACCGGACCTACGAGCAGTACTTC.

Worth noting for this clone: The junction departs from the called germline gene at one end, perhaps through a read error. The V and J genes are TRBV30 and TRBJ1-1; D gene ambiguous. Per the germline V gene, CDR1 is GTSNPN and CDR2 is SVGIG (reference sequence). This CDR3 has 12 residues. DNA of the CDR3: TGTGCCTGCATCCGAACGAACACTGAATCTTTCTTT. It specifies CACIRTNTESFF.

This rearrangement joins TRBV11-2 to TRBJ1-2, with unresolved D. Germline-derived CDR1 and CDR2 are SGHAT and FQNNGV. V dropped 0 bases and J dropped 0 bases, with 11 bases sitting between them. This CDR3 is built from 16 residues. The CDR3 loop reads CASSLDFSDSNYGYTF. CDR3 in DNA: TGTGCCAGCAGCTTAGATTTTTCGGATTCTAACTATGGCTACACCTTC.

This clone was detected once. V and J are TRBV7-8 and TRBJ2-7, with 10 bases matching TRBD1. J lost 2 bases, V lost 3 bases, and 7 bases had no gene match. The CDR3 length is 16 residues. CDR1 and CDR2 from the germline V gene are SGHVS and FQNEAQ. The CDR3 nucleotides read TGTGCCAGCAGCTTCGGGACAGGGGCTGTCACCTACGAGCAGTACTTC. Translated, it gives CASSFGTGAVTYEQYF.

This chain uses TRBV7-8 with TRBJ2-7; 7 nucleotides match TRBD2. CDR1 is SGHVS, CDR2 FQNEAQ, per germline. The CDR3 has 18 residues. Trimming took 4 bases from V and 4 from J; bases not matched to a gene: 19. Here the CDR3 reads CASSSDRDYLSVRYEQYF. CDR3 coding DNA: TGTGCCAGCAGCTCGGACCGGGACTACCTCTCTGTGAGATACGAGCAGTACTTC.

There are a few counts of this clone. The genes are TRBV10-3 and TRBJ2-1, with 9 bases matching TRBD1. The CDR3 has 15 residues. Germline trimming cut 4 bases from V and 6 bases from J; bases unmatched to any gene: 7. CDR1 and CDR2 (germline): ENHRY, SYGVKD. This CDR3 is CAISGGGQGGNEQFF. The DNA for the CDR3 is TGTGCCATCAGTGGGGGGGGACAGGGAGGCAATGAGCAGTTCTTC.

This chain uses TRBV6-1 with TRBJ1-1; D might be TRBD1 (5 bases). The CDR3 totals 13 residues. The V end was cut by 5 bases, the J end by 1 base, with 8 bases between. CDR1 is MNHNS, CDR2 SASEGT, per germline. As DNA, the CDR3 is TGTGCCAGCAGTTGGCAGGGGAACACTGAAGCTTTCTTT. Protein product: CASSWQGNTEAFF.